The 21 T cell receptor beta chains listed next were all sequenced from one sample in a study of CD8 T cells in ankylosing spondylitis. MiXCR, applied by TCRdb to the 5' RACE reads, yields one record per CDR3 protein. The sample consists of some 150,000 distinct CDR3 sequences, approximately 10% of them appearing once. Sequencing was carried out using blood, either unsorted or a sorted T cell fraction (not recorded which). The source is a female donor with ankylosing spondylitis or in good health (not recorded which).

This clonotype came up many times. The chain links TRBV28 to TRBJ1-1; 9 nucleotides line up with TRBD1. The CDR3 consists of 15 residues. Germline CDR1 MDHEN, CDR2 SYDVKM. J was trimmed by 2 bases and V by 4 bases; bases with no gene match: 5. The CDR3 bases are TGTGCCAGCAGTTCTTACAGGGGGCCCAACACTGAAGCTTTCTTT. Translating it yields CASSSYRGPNTEAFF.

Comments on this clonotype: This may come from a read error, since a much larger clone is one base off. The DNA of the CDR3 is TGTGCCGGCAGCTTAGCTTATACTAAGCCCCAGCATTTT. It encodes CAGSLAYTKPQHF. The chain recombines TRBV7-2 with TRBJ1-5, with unresolved D. Germline CDR1 is SGHTA and CDR2 is FQGNSA. The CDR3 extends over 13 amino acids.

This clonotype was recorded many times. This rearrangement joins TRBV9 to TRBJ2-7; TRBD1 agrees at 7 bases. The CDR3 has 12 residues. J gave up 3 bases and V 7 bases, and 4 bases lay outside the gene matches. Germline V lookup: CDR1 SGDLS, CDR2 YYNGEE. The CDR3 nucleotides are TGTGCCAGCGGGACAGCTGACTACGAGCAGTACTTC. Its translation: CASGTADYEQYF.

There are many counts of this clonotype. The rearrangement links TRBV20-1 to TRBJ1-6; TRBD1 might be the D (6 bases). Germline CDR1 is DFQATT and CDR2 is SNEGSKA (reference sequence). V shed 2 bases and J shed 5 bases, with 13 bases lying between them. The CDR3 is 15 amino acids. The CDR3 reads CSARSTRTDNSPLHF. CDR3 coding DNA: TGCAGTGCTAGATCAACTCGGACAGATAATTCACCCCTCCACTTT.

This clonotype was detected ten times or more. This chain links TRBV7-2 with TRBJ2-5; 7 bases match TRBD2. CDR1 is SGHTA and CDR2 is FQGNSA in the germline V gene. The CDR3 consists of 15 residues. J gave up 4 bases and V 5 bases, and 10 bases lay outside the gene matches. This CDR3 reads CASSLSRGEGETQYF. CDR3 bases: TGTGCCAGCAGCCTCAGTAGAGGGGAGGGAGAGACCCAGTACTTC.

This clonotype was seen repeatedly, ten times or more. The chain uses TRBV28 and TRBJ1-2; possible D gene TRBD1, 6 bases. V dropped 6 bases and J dropped 7 bases, with 12 bases sitting between them. CDR1 and CDR2 from the germline V gene are MDHEN and SYDVKM. The CDR3 consists of 12 residues. The CDR3 spells CASSRTVGGYTF. The DNA of the CDR3 is TGTGCCAGCAGCCGGACAGTCGGTGGCTACACCTTC.

As for this clonotype: A much bigger clone sits one base away, suggesting this may be a read error. The chain joins TRBV15 to TRBJ2-5; no definite D call. The germline CDR1 and CDR2 sequences are LNHNV and YYDKDF (reference sequence). This CDR3 is built from 12 residues. The CDR3 loop is CVTSRDLETQYF. CDR3 nucleotides: TGTGTCACCAGCAGAGATTTAGAGACCCAGTACTTC.

This clonotype came up many times. The V and J genes are TRBV29-1 and TRBJ2-2, with unresolved D. The germline V and J ends were trimmed by 4 bases and 0 bases, with 6 bases remaining between them. The CDR3 totals 13 residues. Germline CDR1 reads SQVTM; CDR2 reads ANQGSEA. CDR3 sequence: CSVAITNTGELFF. Here the CDR3 DNA reads TGCAGCGTTGCCATTACGAACACCGGGGAGCTGTTTTTT.

Regarding this clonotype: Being one base from a much bigger clone, this may be a read error. This sequence joins TRBV5-1 and TRBJ2-5; no reliable D call. This CDR3 has 15 amino acids. The germline gives CDR1 SGHRS, CDR2 YFSETQ. CDR3: CAISLLGQQQETQYF. In DNA, the CDR3 is TGCGCCATCAGCTTGTTGGGTCAGCAGCAAGAGACCCAGTACTTC.

Notes on this clonotype: An end of the junction differs from the germline gene, which may be a read error. The rearrangement uses TRBV6-5 and TRBJ1-5; 8 bases map to TRBD1. Germline V gives CDR1 MNHEY, CDR2 SVGAGI. CDR3 length: 14 amino acids. In DNA, the CDR3 is TGTGCCGGCAGTTCGACAGGGGATGGGCAGTCCCAGCATTTT. Its translation: CAGSSTGDGQSQHF.

This clonotype was counted ten times or more. The rearrangement joins TRBV12-3 or TRBV12-4 to TRBJ2-7, with 8 bases fitting TRBD1. Trimming took 3 bases from V and 1 from J; bases not matched to a gene: 5. The CDR3 runs to 15 residues. The CDR3 reads CASSLDRALSYEQYF. In DNA, the CDR3 is TGTGCCAGCAGTTTGGACAGGGCCCTATCCTACGAGCAGTACTTC.

This clonotype was seen ten or more times. The chain joins TRBV12-3 or TRBV12-4 to TRBJ2-2; D gene ambiguous. Trimming removed 7 bases at V and 9 bases at J, with 15 bases between. The CDR3 has 13 residues. DNA of the CDR3: TGTGCCAGCACCCCGTTGGGATCCCGGGAGCTGTTTTTT. This encodes CASTPLGSRELFF.

This clonotype showed up many times. The chain is built from TRBV12-3 or TRBV12-4 and TRBJ1-6, with a weak D call TRBD1 (6 bases). Trimming took 5 bases from V and 14 from J, leaving 19 bases between them. CDR3 length equals 14 residues. For the CDR3, the DNA is TGTGCCAGCAGTCCGACAGGCCGGTGGGGGGCCCTCCACTTT. It yields the protein CASSPTGRWGALHF.

This clonotype has at least ten counts. The rearrangement uses TRBV12-3 or TRBV12-4 and TRBJ1-5; D is uncertain. This CDR3 region has 16 residues. V was shortened by 0 bases and J by 4 bases, with 13 bases between the two germline ends. CDR3 loop: CASSLAVGSGNQPQHF. In DNA form, the CDR3 reads TGTGCCAGCAGTTTAGCGGTGGGAAGCGGAAATCAGCCCCAGCATTTT.

This clonotype was seen repeatedly, ten times or more. This chain connects TRBV3-1 to TRBJ1-1; D uncertain. Germline V gives CDR1 LGHDT, CDR2 YNNKEL (reference sequence). The V end lost 4 bases, the J end lost 3 bases, and 18 bases lay between the germline ends. The CDR3 loop spans 16 amino acids. Here the CDR3 reads CASSRPARGRYTEAFF. CDR3 DNA sequence: TGTGCCAGCAGCCGACCTGCCCGTGGACGGTACACTGAAGCTTTCTTT.

The rearrangement joins TRBV18 to TRBJ2-5; D gene uncertain. The CDR3 runs to 16 residues. With 1 base removed from V and 3 bases from J, the gap between germline ends came to 15 bases. Germline CDR1 KGHSH, CDR2 LQKENI. CDR3 DNA: TGTGCCAGCTCACCACTCGGGTGGACGGACGAAGAGACCCAGTACTTC. Residues: CASSPLGWTDEETQYF.

This clonotype was seen many times. The chain links TRBV5-1 to TRBJ1-2, with D uncertain. The germline V and J ends were trimmed by 0 bases and 4 bases, with 10 bases remaining between them. The CDR3 length is 14 residues. Germline V gene sequence: CDR1 SGHRS, CDR2 YFSETQ. The CDR3 coding sequence is TGCGCCAGCAGCTTGGACCCCCAGACCTATGGCTACACCTTC. This translates into CASSLDPQTYGYTF.

The chain uses TRBV7-8 and TRBJ1-6; weak D call: TRBD1 (5 bases). The germline gives CDR1 SGHVS, CDR2 FQNEAQ. Between the trimmed V and J ends, which lost 1 base and 7 bases, there was a span of 11 bases. The CDR3 has 15 residues. CDR3 coding DNA: TGTGCCAGCAGCTTAGTGGGGGGGGTGAATTCACCCCTCCACTTT. Translating it yields CASSLVGGVNSPLHF.

This clonotype was recorded many times. This chain links TRBV20-1 with TRBJ1-1; D is unclear. The CDR3 consists of 14 residues. Germline CDR1 DFQATT, CDR2 SNEGSKA (reference sequence). The V end was cut by 1 base, the J end by 11 bases, with 20 bases between. The CDR3 coding sequence is TGCAGTGCTAGAGCCAGATTGTACGAGGGCGACGCTTTCTTT. Its translation: CSARARLYEGDAFF.

The genes are TRBV5-1 and TRBJ2-1; TRBD1 agrees at 12 bases. This CDR3 has 17 amino acids. CDR1 and CDR2 (germline): SGHRS, YFSETQ. V was pared by 4 bases and J by 3 bases, with 8 bases of the junction left unmatched. The CDR3 DNA reads TGCGCCAGCAGCGCTACCGGGACAGGGGGCATCTACAATGAGCAGTTCTTC. This encodes CASSATGTGGIYNEQFF.

This chain links TRBV5-1 with TRBJ1-1; 12 bases line up with TRBD1. Germline V lookup: CDR1 SGHRS, CDR2 YFSETQ. CDR3 length equals 16 residues. With V trimmed by 4 bases and J by 11 bases, 15 bases remained unmatched. The CDR3 DNA is TGCGCCAGCAGCCCCTCCGGGACAGGGGGCTTTGGGCACGCTTTCTTT. This encodes CASSPSGTGGFGHAFF.